These T cell receptor beta chains were read from a single sample in a study of human T cells and chemical hapten exposure. TCRdb reprocessed the RACE reads via MiXCR and lists one record per CDR3 protein. Of 130,000 or so distinct CDR3 sequences in the sample, approximately 11% are singletons; the top ten hold 2% to 2.5%. The sequenced sample was whole blood, obtained in connection with sensitization to the hapten diphenylcyclopropenone (DPC). Every receptor here comes from a woman aged 50 to 60 with alopecia areata. Some clones in this sample may be carry-over from other donors' samples. Both conserved end residues are part of each CDR3. The D gene is left open where the match is weak. The size entry is marked missing in some rows and otherwise reads once, few, many or a size class.

NA	TRBV7-2	TRBJ2-7	NA	CASSLGPSVSYEQYF	TGTGCCAGCAGCTTAGGGCCTAGCGTATCCTACGAGCAGTACTTC
NA	TRBV28	TRBJ2-5	NA	CASRTEGPETQYF	TGTGCCAGCAGGACCGAGGGACCGGAGACCCAGTACTTC
NA	TRBV7-8	TRBJ1-5	NA	CASSLNRDQPQHF	TGTGCCAGCAGCTTAAACAGGGATCAGCCCCAGCATTTT
NA	TRBV5-6	TRBJ2-5	few	CASSLRTGETQYF	TGTGCCAGCAGCCTCAGGACCGGGGAGACCCAGTACTTC
NA	TRBV28	TRBJ1-6	many	CASSYTVRNSPLHF	TGTGCCAGCAGTTACACCGTGAGAAATTCACCCCTCCACTTT
NA	TRBV20-1	TRBJ1-2	NA	CSARDQRGYGYTF	TGCAGTGCTAGAGATCAACGGGGGTATGGCTACACCTTC
NA	TRBV11-2	TRBJ2-7	NA	CASSAYRVSYEQYF	TGTGCCAGCAGCGCGTACAGGGTCTCCTACGAGCAGTACTTC
NA	TRBV6-1	TRBJ2-1	few	CASSEGAVIDEQFF	TGTGCCAGCAGTGAAGGGGCAGTTATCGATGAGCAGTTCTTC
TRBD1	TRBV30	TRBJ1-1	few	CAWSVQRTGVRRTEAFF	TGTGCCTGGAGTGTACAGAGGACAGGGGTCCGTCGCACTGAAGCTTTCTTT
TRBD1	TRBV5-1	TRBJ1-2	NA	CASSWGTGEGYTF	TGCGCCAGCAGCTGGGGGACAGGCGAAGGCTACACCTTC
NA	TRBV4-2	TRBJ2-6	few	CASSRQGMDGANVLTF	TGTGCCAGCAGCCGGCAGGGGATGGATGGGGCCAACGTCCTGACTTTC
NA	TRBV29-1	TRBJ2-1	few	CSVVVGSDEQFF	TGCAGCGTTGTAGTGGGGTCCGATGAGCAGTTCTTC
NA	TRBV24-1	TRBJ2-5	many	CATSDWTQYQETQYF	TGTGCCACCAGTGATTGGACACAGTACCAAGAGACCCAGTACTTC
NA	TRBV12-3/TRBV12-4	TRBJ2-2	few	CASSGLSGELFF	TGTGCCAGCAGTGGACTATCAGGGGAGCTGTTTTTT
TRBD1	TRBV27	TRBJ1-4	few	CASSLTGDRGALREKLFF	TGTGCCAGCAGTTTGACGGGGGACAGGGGCGCGTTGCGTGAAAAACTGTTTTTT
TRBD2	TRBV12-3/TRBV12-4	TRBJ2-7	few	CASKPSGSSYEQYF	TGTGCCAGCAAACCCAGCGGGAGCTCCTACGAGCAGTACTTC
TRBD1	TRBV20-1	TRBJ2-7	many	CSASIGTGGYEQYF	TGCAGTGCTAGTATCGGGACAGGGGGCTACGAGCAGTACTTC
TRBD1	TRBV9	TRBJ2-7	NA	CASSVGGGGYEQYF	TGTGCCAGCAGCGTAGGAGGGGGCGGGTACGAGCAGTACTTC
TRBD1	TRBV29-1	TRBJ1-4	NA	CSVGQGPNEKLFF	TGCAGCGTTGGACAGGGTCCTAATGAAAAACTGTTTTTT
TRBD1	TRBV28	TRBJ2-3	many	CASLNRGATDTQYF	TGTGCCAGCCTGAACAGGGGTGCCACAGATACGCAGTATTTT
NA	TRBV9	TRBJ2-7	few	CASSVSPGASSYEQYF	TGTGCCAGCAGCGTAAGTCCAGGGGCCAGCTCCTACGAGCAGTACTTC
NA	TRBV2	TRBJ1-2	few	CASSENQVSGRWYGYTF	TGTGCCAGCAGTGAGAACCAGGTATCCGGACGGTGGTATGGCTACACCTTC
NA	TRBV5-1	TRBJ2-7	few	CASSARNLYSNEQYF	TGCGCCAGCAGCGCGCGAAACCTTTATTCCAACGAGCAGTACTTC
TRBD1	TRBV2	TRBJ2-1	NA	CASSGQGSSYNEQFF	TGTGCCAGCAGTGGACAGGGGAGCTCCTACAATGAGCAGTTCTTC
TRBD2	TRBV11-2	TRBJ2-7	many	CASSSSAGETYEQYF	TGTGCCAGCAGCTCCTCTGCGGGGGAGACCTACGAGCAGTACTTC
NA	TRBV27	TRBJ2-7	NA	CASSLSGLGYEQYF	TGTGCCAGCAGTTTATCGGGACTTGGCTACGAGCAGTACTTC
NA	TRBV29-1	TRBJ2-2	few	CSARGARNTGELFF	TGCAGCGCACGGGGGGCGCGAAACACCGGGGAGCTGTTTTTT
NA	TRBV3-1	TRBJ1-1	many	CASSSRFRGAEAFF	TGTGCCAGCAGCTCAAGATTTAGGGGGGCTGAAGCTTTCTTT
NA	TRBV6-5	TRBJ1-1	many	CASSRQPNTEAFF	TGTGCCAGCAGTCGACAGCCGAACACTGAAGCTTTCTTT
NA	TRBV5-1	TRBJ2-5	NA	CASSPDGQETQYF	TGCGCCAGCAGCCCGGACGGGCAAGAGACCCAGTACTTC
TRBD1	TRBV2	TRBJ1-5	NA	CASGQGEQPQHF	TGTGCCAGCGGACAGGGTGAGCAGCCCCAGCATTTT
NA	TRBV28	TRBJ2-6	NA	CASTLGGSGANVLTF	TGTGCCAGCACCCTAGGTGGCTCTGGGGCCAACGTCCTGACTTTC
NA	TRBV6-4	TRBJ1-5	many	CASSEGSNQPQHF	TGTGCCAGCAGTGAGGGGAGCAATCAGCCCCAGCATTTT
TRBD1	TRBV12-3/TRBV12-4	TRBJ1-3	NA	CASRRTGGLSSGNTIYF	TGTGCCAGCCGCCGGACAGGCGGTTTAAGCTCTGGAAACACCATATATTTT
NA	TRBV28	TRBJ2-7	NA	CASSFFGQTYEQYF	TGTGCCAGCAGTTTTTTTGGCCAGACCTACGAGCAGTACTTC
NA	TRBV3-1	TRBJ2-5	few	CASSQFEEAQYF	TGTGCCAGCAGCCAATTTGAGGAGGCCCAGTACTTC
NA	TRBV29-1	TRBJ1-1	few	CSVAGGMDTEAFF	TGCAGCGTTGCGGGGGGCATGGACACTGAAGCTTTCTTT
NA	TRBV5-6	TRBJ2-7	NA	CASSLGRGRVGYEQYF	TGTGCCAGCAGCTTGGGTCGGGGGCGAGTGGGATACGAGCAGTACTTC
NA	TRBV29-1	TRBJ2-1	many	CSVEERQDFGQFF	TGCAGCGTTGAAGAACGGCAGGACTTTGGGCAGTTCTTC
NA	TRBV13	TRBJ1-1	few	CASRSKGETEAFF	TGTGCCAGCAGGTCTAAAGGGGAGACTGAAGCTTTCTTT
TRBD1	TRBV7-2	TRBJ1-2	few	CASSLDRGRRYGYTF	TGTGCCAGCAGCTTAGATAGGGGGCGCAGATATGGCTACACCTTC
TRBD2	TRBV3-1	TRBJ2-5	few	CASSRGIAGGPGETQYF	TGTGCCAGCAGCCGAGGAATAGCGGGGGGGCCTGGGGAGACCCAGTACTTC
TRBD2	TRBV29-1	TRBJ2-3	many	CSARRQRESGITDTQYF	TGCAGCGCCCGAAGGCAGCGGGAGTCGGGTATCACAGATACGCAGTATTTT
TRBD1	TRBV28	TRBJ2-7	NA	CASSLRQGADEQYF	TGTGCCAGCAGTTTACGACAGGGGGCAGACGAGCAGTACTTC
NA	TRBV9	TRBJ2-2	NA	CASSVNQETNTGELFF	TGTGCCAGCAGCGTAAACCAGGAAACGAACACCGGGGAGCTGTTTTTT
TRBD1	TRBV12-3/TRBV12-4	TRBJ1-1	few	CASSRQGASTEAFF	TGTGCCAGCAGTCGACAGGGTGCGAGCACTGAAGCTTTCTTT
NA	TRBV12-3/TRBV12-4	TRBJ2-1	few	CASSLPLVNEQFF	TGTGCCAGCAGTTTACCTTTGGTCAATGAGCAGTTCTTC